Listed below are T cell receptor beta chains from one sample, sequenced in a study of T cell responses to AZD1222 COVID-19 vaccine. Repertoires were generated with immunoSEQ multiplex PCR, while TCRdb's copy carries only in-frame clones and drops some. Of 90,000 to 120,000 clones listed, nearly 90% were seen once; the top ten hold over 2%. The sample here was peripheral blood, taken 28 days after the second AZD1222 dose. Source of these receptors: an adult who received the AZD1222 COVID-19 vaccine. CDR3s include the opening cysteine and the closing phenylalanine or tryptophan. A D gene is named only where the DNA matches it firmly. Not all rows give a size; the values are once, few, many and, for expanded clones, a class.

j_gene | abundance | d_gene | v_gene | CDR3aa | CDR3nt
TRBJ1-5 | NA | NA | TRBV18 | CASSLRGDNQPQHF | TGTGCCAGCTCACTCAGGGGAGACAATCAGCCCCAGCATTTT
TRBJ2-7 | NA | NA | TRBV28 | CASKVGGQGISYEQYF | TGTGCCAGTAAAGTCGGGGGGCAGGGAATTTCCTACGAGCAGTACTTC
TRBJ2-1 | NA | TRBD1 | TRBV27 | CASSFTDRGGYNEQFF | TGTGCCAGCAGTTTTACGGACAGGGGAGGGTACAATGAGCAGTTCTTC
TRBJ1-2 | NA | NA | TRBV20-1 | CSALPGNGYTF | TGCAGTGCTCTACCAGGGAATGGCTACACCTTC
TRBJ2-7 | NA | NA | TRBV4-2 | CASSQERPSVEQYF | TGTGCCAGCAGCCAAGAAAGACCTAGCGTAGAGCAGTACTTC
TRBJ2-1 | NA | TRBD2 | TRBV19 | CASSSLDQRDIEQFF | TGTGCCAGTAGTTCCCTCGACCAGCGGGATATTGAGCAGTTCTTC
TRBJ1-1 | NA | NA | TRBV14 | CASSHRGMNTEAFF | TGTGCCAGCAGCCACAGGGGTATGAACACTGAAGCTTTCTTT
TRBJ2-5 | few | NA | TRBV5-1 | CASSFAGEETQYF | TGCGCCAGCAGCTTCGCAGGGGAAGAGACCCAGTACTTC
TRBJ1-1 | NA | NA | TRBV6-1 | CASSEVTGRNTEAFF | TGTGCCAGCAGTGAAGTGACGGGAAGGAACACTGAAGCTTTCTTT
TRBJ2-7 | NA | NA | TRBV5-5 | CASSSDYLHEQYF | TGTGCCAGCAGCTCGGACTACCTACACGAGCAGTACTTC
TRBJ1-1 | NA | NA | TRBV6-5 | CASKNSPLNTEAFF | TGTGCCAGCAAAAATTCCCCGCTGAACACTGAAGCTTTCTTT
TRBJ2-7 | NA | NA | TRBV28 | CASRLRGETYEQYF | TGTGCCAGCAGACTCAGGGGGGAGACCTACGAGCAGTACTTC
TRBJ2-7 | NA | TRBD1 | TRBV5-1 | CASSLWGQASRLFYEQYF | TGCGCCAGCAGCTTGTGGGGACAGGCCTCCCGATTATTCTACGAGCAGTACTTC
TRBJ2-3 | NA | NA | TRBV20-1 | CSAREGNTQYF | TGCAGTGCTAGAGAGGGGAATACGCAGTATTTT
TRBJ2-5 | NA | NA | TRBV5-1 | CASSLRQETQYF | TGCGCCAGCAGCTTGAGACAAGAGACCCAGTACTTC
TRBJ2-3 | few | TRBD2 | TRBV6-2/TRBV6-3 | CASSLSGRGTDTQYF | TGTGCCAGCAGTCTTAGCGGGAGGGGCACAGATACGCAGTATTTT
TRBJ2-5 | NA | NA | TRBV30 | CAWSAKETQYF | TGTGCCTGGAGTGCCAAAGAGACCCAGTACTTC
TRBJ1-6 | NA | NA | TRBV18 | CASSPPNSGHSPLHF | TGTGCCAGCTCACCCCCGAATTCAGGTCATTCACCCCTCCACTTT
TRBJ1-4 | NA | TRBD1 | TRBV5-1 | CASSLGDRVWEKLFF | TGCGCCAGCAGCTTGGGGGACAGGGTTTGGGAAAAACTGTTTTTT
TRBJ1-5 | NA | NA | TRBV10-2 | CASSEEAGVRSNQPQHF | TGCGCCAGCAGTGAGGAGGCAGGGGTACGGAGCAATCAGCCCCAGCATTTT
TRBJ1-2 | NA | NA | TRBV12-3/TRBV12-4 | CASRGTSYGYTF | TGTGCCAGCCGGGGGACCAGCTATGGCTACACCTTC
TRBJ1-5 | once | NA | TRBV19 | CASRVQGSGNQPQHF | TGTGCCAGTAGGGTACAGGGTTCTGGCAATCAGCCCCAGCATTTT
TRBJ1-1 | few | NA | TRBV2 | CASRIAGTSGITEAFF | TGTGCCAGCAGGATAGCCGGGACGTCAGGAATCACTGAAGCTTTCTTT
TRBJ2-7 | NA | NA | TRBV5-1 | CASSFGSGENYEQYF | TGCGCCAGCAGCTTTGGGAGCGGAGAGAATTACGAGCAGTACTTC
TRBJ2-7 | once | TRBD1 | TRBV11-2 | CASSRAGTGLIYEQYF | TGTGCCAGCAGCCGCGCCGGGACAGGGCTAATTTACGAGCAGTACTTC
TRBJ2-5 | NA | TRBD2 | TRBV10-3 | CAISDQRDGETQYF | TGTGCCATCAGTGACCAGCGGGACGGAGAGACCCAGTACTTC
TRBJ2-4 | NA | NA | TRBV6-1 | CASSEYGLKNIQYF | TGTGCCAGCAGTGAGTACGGACTCAAAAACATTCAGTACTTC
TRBJ2-1 | NA | TRBD2 | TRBV6-2/TRBV6-3 | CASSYSTGLAGKSSYNEQFF | TGTGCCAGCAGTTACTCGACGGGACTAGCGGGGAAGAGCTCCTACAATGAGCAGTTCTTC
TRBJ1-2 | NA | NA | TRBV4-1 | CASSPAGLNYGYTF | TGCGCCAGCAGCCCGGCAGGGCTTAACTATGGCTACACCTTC
TRBJ1-5 | NA | NA | TRBV19 | CASRVSNQPQHF | TGTGCCAGTAGGGTGAGCAATCAGCCCCAGCATTTT
TRBJ1-2 | NA | TRBD1 | TRBV5-1 | CASSTGQGAHGGYTF | TGCGCCAGCAGCACGGGACAGGGGGCGCACGGCGGCTACACCTTC
TRBJ2-4 | few | NA | TRBV18 | CASSPVSTTSGAKNIQYF | TGTGCCAGCTCACCGGTCAGTACCACGAGCGGGGCCAAAAACATTCAGTACTTC
TRBJ2-2 | NA | NA | TRBV2 | CASRPDRGLWTSGTGELFF | TGTGCCAGCAGACCGGACAGGGGGCTTTGGACTAGCGGTACCGGGGAGCTGTTTTTT
TRBJ1-2 | NA | NA | TRBV6-2/TRBV6-3 | CASSPGRNYGYTF | TGTGCCAGCAGCCCGGGACGAAACTATGGCTACACCTTC
TRBJ2-1 | NA | TRBD2 | TRBV30 | CAWDLAGSSYNEQFF | TGTGCCTGGGATCTAGCGGGAAGCTCCTACAATGAGCAGTTCTTC
TRBJ2-1 | NA | NA | TRBV19 | CASSNLYEQFF | TGTGCCAGTAGTAACTTATATGAGCAGTTCTTC
TRBJ2-7 | NA | TRBD2 | TRBV27 | CASSLSLAGGPHHEQYF | TGTGCCAGCAGTTTATCTCTAGCGGGAGGGCCTCACCACGAGCAGTACTTC
TRBJ2-2 | NA | NA | TRBV30 | CAWSPGSNTGELFF | TGTGCCTGGAGTCCCGGATCGAACACCGGGGAGCTGTTTTTT
TRBJ1-1 | NA | TRBD1 | TRBV7-9 | CASRGQGDRNTEAFF | TGTGCCAGCAGAGGGCAGGGGGACAGGAATACTGAAGCTTTCTTT
TRBJ2-3 | NA | TRBD2 | TRBV9 | CASSPGTSGTDTQYF | TGTGCCAGCAGCCCCGGGACTAGCGGCACAGATACGCAGTATTTT